A single sample gave rise to the 18 T cell receptor beta chains below, sequenced in a study of post-analysis software for immune sequencing data. Study-level findings and limits: Among a few TRBV segments more frequent in patients than controls were TRBV5-6, TRBV5-1 and TRBV20-1.

Unique molecular identifiers tagged the TCR beta cDNA libraries. Each CDR3 protein gets one entry after TCRdb re-called the PCR reads with MiXCR. The repertoire includes hundreds of thousands of distinct CDR3 sequences, 45% of them detected once, and over 10% sits in the top ten. Antigens of these TCRs are unknown. Sequencing was done on a sample of blood. These receptor sequences come from a girl aged 5-17 years with multiple sclerosis.

This clonotype was found a few times. V and J are TRBV10-3 and TRBJ1-2; possible D gene TRBD1, 5 bases. CDR1 is ENHRY, CDR2 SYGVKD, per germline. Trimming took 3 bases from V and 8 from J, leaving 13 bases between them. The CDR3 sequence is 13 residues long. CDR3 in DNA: TGTGCCATCAGTGACAGGGTTGCGGGCGGCTACACCTTC. This codes for CAISDRVAGGYTF.

The chain uses TRBV6-5 and TRBJ2-6; D remains unclear. V was pared by 6 bases and J by 2 bases, with 11 bases between. The CDR3 spans 15 residues. Germline values: CDR1 MNHEY, CDR2 SVGAGI. For the CDR3, the DNA is TGTGCCAGCAGAAACCAGGTCCCTGGGGCCAACGTCCTGACTTTC. Amino acids: CASRNQVPGANVLTF.

A note on this clonotype: A read error may account for a junction end that differs from germline. The V call is TRBV6-1, the J call TRBJ1-1, with a weak D call TRBD1 (5 bases). Germline CDR1 is MNHNS and CDR2 is SASEGT. The CDR3 has 15 amino acids. In nucleotides, the CDR3 is TGTGCCAGCAGTGAACCGGGACGACCGAACACCGAAGCTTTCTTT. Amino acid sequence: CASSEPGRPNTEAFF.

In the case of this clonotype: Possible read error: a much larger clone is one base away. The chain is built from TRBV27 and TRBJ2-7, with 7 bases lining up with TRBD2. The tail of the sequence fits TRBJ2-4 better, so the J call may be wrong. This CDR3 has 14 residues. Germline-derived CDR1 and CDR2 are MNHEY and SMNVEV (reference sequence). Here the CDR3 reads CASSPRTRADIQYF. The CDR3, as DNA: TGTGCCAGCAGCCCTCGGACTAGAGCGGACATTCAGTACTTC.

The chain employs TRBV12-3 or TRBV12-4 and TRBJ1-1; D possibly corresponds to TRBD1 (6 bases). The CDR3 runs to 13 residues. Trimming left V 7 bases short and J 11 bases short, with 20 bases between. The CDR3 loop reads CASTIGGQRWAFF. The CDR3 region has the DNA TGTGCCAGCACCATTGGGGGACAACGGTGGGCTTTCTTT.

The chain joins TRBV20-1 to TRBJ1-1; no reliable D call. The germline V and J ends were trimmed by 0 bases and 2 bases, with 10 bases remaining between them. Germline values: CDR1 DFQATT, CDR2 SNEGSKA (reference sequence). The CDR3 has 14 residues. DNA for the CDR3: TGCAGTGCTAGAGATAGACACATAAACACTGAAGCTTTCTTT. This translates into CSARDRHINTEAFF.

About this clonotype itself: A single base separates this from a much larger clone, so it may be a read error. This chain connects TRBV12-3 or TRBV12-4 to TRBJ1-1, with D perhaps matching TRBD1 (6 bases). The CDR3 totals 16 residues. V lost 2 bases and J lost 3, with 16 bases in between. CDR3 bases: TGTGCCAGCAGTTTACGTAGGTCGGGGGCCGACACTGAAGCTTTCTTT. It yields the protein CASSLRRSGADTEAFF.

The table lists this clonotype with a few counts. The V gene is TRBV7-2, the J gene TRBJ2-5, with D tentatively TRBD1 (6 bases). Germline values: CDR1 SGHTA, CDR2 FQGNSA. The V end was cut by 3 bases, the J end by 5 bases, with 10 bases between. CDR3 size: 13 residues. The CDR3 sequence: CASSLGATETQYF. The CDR3 region has the DNA TGTGCCAGCAGCTTGGGGGCAACGGAGACCCAGTACTTC. The complete variable domain, with remaining parts taken from reference TRBV7-2 and TRBJ2-5, reads GAGVSQSPSNKVTEKGKDVELRCDPISGHTALYWYRQSLGQGLEFLIYFQGNSAPDKSGLPSDRFSAERTGGSVSTLTIQRTQQEDSAVYLCASSLGATETQYFGPGTRLLVL.

This clonotype appeared once. The rearrangement uses TRBV19 and TRBJ1-2; 7 nucleotides agree with TRBD1. The CDR3 extends over 15 amino acids. In germline, CDR1 is LNHDA, CDR2 SQIVND (reference sequence). Trimming at V came to 8 bases and at J to 1 base, leaving 10 bases not matched to a gene. CDR3 residues: CASQTGTANNYGYTF. In nucleotides, the CDR3 is TGTGCCAGTCAAACCGGGACAGCGAATAACTATGGCTACACCTTC. The whole variable domain, filled in from reference TRBV19 and TRBJ1-2, reads DGGITQSPKYLFRKEGQNVTLSCEQNLNHDAMYWYRQDPGQGLRLIYYSQIVNDFQKGDIAEGYSVSREKKESFPLTVTSAQKNPTAFYLCASQTGTANNYGYTFGSGTRLTVV.

This clonotype came up a few times. This chain joins TRBV11-2 and TRBJ1-2, with 7 bases identical to TRBD1. The V gene's germline CDR1 is SGHAT and CDR2 FQNNGV. V lost 4 bases and J lost 3; bases outside the gene matches: 8. The CDR3 length is 15 residues. The CDR3 loop is CASSSTGRGYYGYTF. The CDR3 region has the DNA TGTGCCAGCAGCTCGACAGGGAGGGGATACTATGGCTACACCTTC.

The chain employs TRBV20-1 and TRBJ1-5; possibly TRBD1 for D (5 bases). From germline, CDR1 is DFQATT and CDR2 SNEGSKA (reference sequence). The CDR3 contains 14 residues. V lost 4 bases and J lost 2, with 12 bases in between. The CDR3 loop is CSAIQGSGNQPQHF. CDR3 nucleotides: TGCAGTGCTATCCAGGGTTCGGGCAATCAGCCCCAGCATTTT.

In its sample, this clonotype was seen once. The chain combines TRBV7-8 with TRBJ1-2, with 10 nucleotides matching TRBD1. V was pared by 2 bases and J by 8 bases, with 8 bases of the junction left unmatched. The CDR3 is made up of 15 amino acids. Germline CDR1 and CDR2: SGHVS and FQNEAQ. CDR3 sequence (DNA): TGTGCCAGCAGCTTATCTCGACAGGGGGCGCGCGGCTACACCTTC. Translating gives CASSLSRQGARGYTF.

CDR3 residues: CASSLMSANEQFF. DNA of the CDR3: TGTGCCAGCAGCTTAATGAGTGCCAATGAGCAGTTCTTC. The V gene is TRBV7-3, the J gene TRBJ2-1; D not certain. Trimming removed 1 base at V and 6 bases at J, with 7 bases between. CDR1 and CDR2 from the germline V gene are SGHTA and FQGTGA. This CDR3 contains 13 residues.

In this sample, this clonotype turned up a few times. The V call is TRBV20-1, the J call TRBJ2-3; TRBD1 might be the D (5 bases). Deletions cut 6 bases from V and 3 bases from J, with 16 bases between. CDR3 length: 14 amino acids. The germline V gene encodes CDR1 DFQATT and CDR2 SNEGSKA (reference sequence). The CDR3 DNA is TGCAGTGCCCCCCGTACAGGAACAACAGATACGCAGTATTTT. Encoded protein: CSAPRTGTTDTQYF.

V usage is TRBV10-3 and J usage is TRBJ1-5; TRBD1 matches 9 bases. The CDR3 runs to 15 residues. The ends lost 3 bases at V and 6 bases at J; junction bases unmatched: 6. Germline loops: CDR1 ENHRY, CDR2 SYGVKD. The CDR3 nucleotides are TGTGCCATCAGTGATGGGGGACAGGGAGGTCAGCCCCAGCATTTT. It codes for CAISDGGQGGQPQHF.

In this sample, this clonotype turned up a few times. The rearrangement uses TRBV11-2 and TRBJ2-2, with a possible D match to TRBD2 (5 bases). Trimming left V 2 bases short and J 8 bases short, with 12 bases between. CDR1 and CDR2 (germline): SGHAT, FQNNGV. The length of the CDR3 is 14 residues. CDR3 DNA sequence: TGTGCCAGCAGCTTAATGCGGGCCTGGGGGGAGCTGTTTTTT. Translation gives CASSLMRAWGELFF.

This clonotype was observed a few times. The chain links TRBV28 to TRBJ2-4; D ambiguous. Germline CDR1 and CDR2: MDHEN and SYDVKM. This CDR3 has 14 residues. The V and J ends lost 2 bases and 13 bases respectively, with 18 bases between them. The CDR3 here is CASSLETPQVEQYF. CDR3 DNA sequence: TGTGCCAGCAGTTTAGAAACCCCCCAGGTAGAGCAGTACTTC.

The sample holds a few counts of this clonotype. This chain joins TRBV5-1 and TRBJ2-1; 8 bases are a match to TRBD1. The germline CDR1 and CDR2 sequences are SGHRS and YFSETQ. The CDR3 sequence is 15 residues long. The ends lost 4 bases at V and 5 bases at J; junction bases unmatched: 8. CDR3 sequence: CASSLTGGMDNEQFF. The CDR3, as DNA: TGCGCCAGCAGCCTAACAGGGGGAATGGACAATGAGCAGTTCTTC.